Each of the 2 T cell receptor beta chains below was sequenced from the same sample in a study of T cell changes during pregnancy in multiple sclerosis. The data were produced by immunoSEQ multiplex PCR, yet TCRdb's version contains in-frame clones alone and is incomplete. The profile covers about 77,000 clones, with 89% appearing a single time and around 2% taken by the ten largest. This specimen consisted of peripheral blood, obtained before pregnancy. These receptors were collected from a female donor with multiple sclerosis, enrolled in a pregnancy study.

The chain employs TRBV10-3 and TRBJ2-3, with D maybe TRBD2 (6 bases). Germline CDR1 is ENHRY and CDR2 is SYGVKD. The CDR3 is 15 amino acids. Trimming removed 2 bases from V and 2 bases from J, with 11 bases in between. The CDR3 reads CAISEDGGDTDTQYF. CDR3 sequence (DNA): TGTGCCATCAGTGAGGATGGCGGGGACACAGATACGCAGTATTTT.

This sequence joins TRBV25-1 and TRBJ1-2; D is unclear. Deletions cut 3 bases from V and 4 bases from J, with 9 bases between. This CDR3 is built from 13 residues. CDR1 and CDR2 (germline): MGHDK, SYGVNS. The CDR3 protein is CASSEQDIYGYTF. CDR3 in DNA: TGTGCCAGCAGTGAGCAGGATATCTATGGCTACACCTTC.